This record concerns one T cell receptor (beta chain) sequence. Data came from immunoSEQ multiplex PCR; TCRdb stores just in-frame clones and leaves some out. Seen here are some 760,000 clones, 70% to 90% observed once, and the top ten hold around 0.01%. This sample is part of a study of shared T cell receptors in the human thymus. V was shortened by 3 bases and J by 1 base, with 10 bases between the two germline ends. Looked up from germline, CDR1 is SGDLS and CDR2 is YYNGEE. This CDR3 is built from 14 residues. This sample also appeared in a second study, on human thymus T cells. That paper states: Corrective heart surgery yielded the resections from which the thymus tissue came. Overlap was high between thymic repertoires from unrelated individuals, as reported in related research.

The source is a girl in the first two years of life with a congenital heart defect. V gene TRBV9 combines with J gene TRBJ1-1; D may be TRBD1 (5 bases). Sequences were obtained from thymocytes. As DNA, the CDR3 is TGTGCCAGCAGCGCATATGACAGGAACACTGAAGCTTTCTTT. It is translated as CASSAYDRNTEAFF.